This TCR beta chain comes out of a study of T cell responses to AZD1222 COVID-19 vaccine. V was cut by 0 bases and J by 7 bases, with 13 bases left in between. This CDR3 contains 14 residues. The germline V gene has CDR1 SGHRS and CDR2 YFSETQ. General study points: The donor group comprised mostly white British people and more females; the analysis possibly underestimated clonal diversity.

Clones were sequenced by immunoSEQ multiplex PCR, and TCRdb holds only the in-frame ones, with some missing. The table has over 95,000 clones, roughly nine tenths seen once; the top ten hold 2.9%. About this clone itself: Its specificity is unknown.

This TCR was sampled from an adult in good health. Source: peripheral blood, taken on day 0 of AZD1222 vaccination. This chain uses TRBV5-1 with TRBJ1-1, with D uncertain. CDR3 in DNA: TGCGCCAGCAGCTTGGGATTGGATGGGCTTGAAGCTTTCTTT. This codes for CASSLGLDGLEAFF.